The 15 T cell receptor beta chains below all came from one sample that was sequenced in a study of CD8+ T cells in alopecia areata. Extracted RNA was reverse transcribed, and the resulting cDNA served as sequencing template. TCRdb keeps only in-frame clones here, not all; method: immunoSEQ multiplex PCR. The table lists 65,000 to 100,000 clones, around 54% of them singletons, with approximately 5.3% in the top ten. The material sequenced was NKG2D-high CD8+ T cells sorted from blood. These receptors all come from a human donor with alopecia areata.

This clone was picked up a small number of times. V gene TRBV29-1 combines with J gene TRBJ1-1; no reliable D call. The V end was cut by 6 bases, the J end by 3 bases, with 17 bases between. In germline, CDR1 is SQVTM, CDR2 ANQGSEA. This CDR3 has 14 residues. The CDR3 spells CSVELHFPDTEAFF. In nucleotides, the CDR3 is TGCAGCGTCGAACTTCACTTCCCTGACACTGAAGCTTTCTTT.

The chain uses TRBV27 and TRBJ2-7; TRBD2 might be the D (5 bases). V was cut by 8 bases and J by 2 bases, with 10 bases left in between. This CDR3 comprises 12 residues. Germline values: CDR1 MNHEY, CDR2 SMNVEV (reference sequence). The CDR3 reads CASWAGPYEQYF. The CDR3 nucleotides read TGTGCCAGCTGGGCGGGCCCCTACGAGCAGTACTTC.

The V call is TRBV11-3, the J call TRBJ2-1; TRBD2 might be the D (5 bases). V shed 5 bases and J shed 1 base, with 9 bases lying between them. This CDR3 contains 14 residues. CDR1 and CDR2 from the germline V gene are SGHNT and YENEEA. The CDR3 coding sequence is TGTGCCAGCAGCCGGAGCGGTTCCTACAATGAGCAGTTCTTC. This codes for CASSRSGSYNEQFF.

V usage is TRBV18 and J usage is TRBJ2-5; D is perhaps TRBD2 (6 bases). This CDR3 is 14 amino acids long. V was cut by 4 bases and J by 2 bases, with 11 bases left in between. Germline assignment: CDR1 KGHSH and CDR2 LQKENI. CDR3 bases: TGTGCCAGCTCACTACCGGGACTGCAAGAGACCCAGTACTTC. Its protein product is CASSLPGLQETQYF.

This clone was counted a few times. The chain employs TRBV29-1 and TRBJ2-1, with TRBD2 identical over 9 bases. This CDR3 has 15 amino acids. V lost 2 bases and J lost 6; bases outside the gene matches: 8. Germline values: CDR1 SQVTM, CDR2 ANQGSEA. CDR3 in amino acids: CSVERRVAGVNEQFF. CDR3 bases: TGCAGCGTTGAAAGGAGGGTAGCGGGAGTCAATGAGCAGTTCTTC.

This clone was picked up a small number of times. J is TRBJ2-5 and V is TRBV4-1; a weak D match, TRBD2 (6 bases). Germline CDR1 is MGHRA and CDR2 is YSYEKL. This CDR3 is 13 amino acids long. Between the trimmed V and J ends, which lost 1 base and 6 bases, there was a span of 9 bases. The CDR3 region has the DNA TGCGCCAGCAGCCAAGTTGGGAGGCAGACCCAGTACTTC. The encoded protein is CASSQVGRQTQYF.

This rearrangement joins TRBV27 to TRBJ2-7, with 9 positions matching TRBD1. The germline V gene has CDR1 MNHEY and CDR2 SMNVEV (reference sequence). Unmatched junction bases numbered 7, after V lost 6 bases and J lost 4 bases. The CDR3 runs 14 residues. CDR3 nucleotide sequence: TGTGCCAGCAGGATCACCGGGACAGGGTACGAGCAGTACTTC. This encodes CASRITGTGYEQYF.

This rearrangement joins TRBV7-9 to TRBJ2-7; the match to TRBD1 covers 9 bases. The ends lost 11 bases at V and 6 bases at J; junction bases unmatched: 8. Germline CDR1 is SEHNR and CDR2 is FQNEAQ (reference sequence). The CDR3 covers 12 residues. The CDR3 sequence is CALVGQGAEQYF. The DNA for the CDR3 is TGTGCCTTGGTGGGACAGGGAGCCGAGCAGTACTTC. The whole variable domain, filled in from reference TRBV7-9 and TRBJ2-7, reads DTGVSQNPRHKITKRGQNVTFRCDPISEHNRLYWYRQTLGQGPEFLTYFQNEAQLEKSRLLSDRFSAERPKGSFSTLEIQRTEQGDSAMYLCALVGQGAEQYFGPGTRLTVT.

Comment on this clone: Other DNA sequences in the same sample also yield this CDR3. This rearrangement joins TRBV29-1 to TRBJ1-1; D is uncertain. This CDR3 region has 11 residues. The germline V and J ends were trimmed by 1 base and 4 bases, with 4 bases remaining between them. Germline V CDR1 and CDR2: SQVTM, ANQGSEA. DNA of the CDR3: TGCAGCGTTGAAGGGGGCACTGAAGCTTTCTTT. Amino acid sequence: CSVEGGTEAFF.

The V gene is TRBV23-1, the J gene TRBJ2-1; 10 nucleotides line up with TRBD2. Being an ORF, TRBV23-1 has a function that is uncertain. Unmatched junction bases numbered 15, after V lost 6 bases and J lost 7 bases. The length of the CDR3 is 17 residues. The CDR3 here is CASSRPPTSGNENEQFF. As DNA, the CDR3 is TGCGCCAGCAGCCGCCCCCCTACTAGCGGGAATGAGAATGAGCAGTTCTTC.

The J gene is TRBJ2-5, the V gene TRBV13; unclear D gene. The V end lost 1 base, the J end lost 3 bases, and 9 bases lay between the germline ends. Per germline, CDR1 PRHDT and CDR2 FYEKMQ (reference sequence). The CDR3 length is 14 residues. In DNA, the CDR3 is TGTGCCAGCAGCTTAGCACGACCCGAAGAGACCCAGTACTTC. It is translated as CASSLARPEETQYF.

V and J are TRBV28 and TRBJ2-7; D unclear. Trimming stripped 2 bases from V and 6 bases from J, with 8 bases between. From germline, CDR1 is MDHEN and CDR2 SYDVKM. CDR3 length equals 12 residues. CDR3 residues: CASSLSVVEQYF. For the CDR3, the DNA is TGTGCCAGCAGTTTAAGTGTGGTCGAGCAGTACTTC.

CDR3 sequence reads: CASSLQGFAAKNIQYF. The DNA for the CDR3 is TGTGCCAGCAGTTTACAGGGATTTGCAGCCAAAAACATTCAGTACTTC. The genes are TRBV28 and TRBJ2-4; a possible D gene is TRBD1 (5 bases). Trimming shortened V by 2 bases and J by 0 bases, and 11 bases separated the two germline ends. The CDR3 contains 16 residues. CDR1 is MDHEN and CDR2 is SYDVKM in the germline V gene.

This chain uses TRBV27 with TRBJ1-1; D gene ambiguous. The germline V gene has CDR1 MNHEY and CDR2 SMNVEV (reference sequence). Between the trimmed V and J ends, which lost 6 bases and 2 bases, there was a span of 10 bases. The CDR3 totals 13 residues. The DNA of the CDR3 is TGTGCCAGCAGCCCGGCGACCAACACTGAAGCTTTCTTT. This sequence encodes CASSPATNTEAFF.

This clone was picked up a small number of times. DNA for the CDR3: TGTGCCAGCAGCTTGGGGGACAGCCTCTATGGCTACACCTTC. Translating gives CASSLGDSLYGYTF. This sequence joins TRBV7-2 and TRBJ1-2, with 7 bases fitting TRBD1. The ends lost 3 bases at V and 4 bases at J; junction bases unmatched: 5. CDR3 length equals 14 residues. Per germline, CDR1 SGHTA and CDR2 FQGNSA.